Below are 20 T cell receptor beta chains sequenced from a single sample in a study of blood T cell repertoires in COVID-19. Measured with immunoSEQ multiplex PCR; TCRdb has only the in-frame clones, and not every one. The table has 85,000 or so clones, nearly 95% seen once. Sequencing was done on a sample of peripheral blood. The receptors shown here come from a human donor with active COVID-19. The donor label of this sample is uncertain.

The CDR3 coding sequence is TGTGCCATCAGTGAGTCGACGGGGGAAGAGCGGGTAAGAGCTTTCTTT. Protein: CAISESTGEERVRAFF. V is TRBV10-3 and J is TRBJ1-1, with a possible D match to TRBD1 (5 bases). V gave up 0 bases and J gave up 10 bases, with 21 bases separating them. The CDR3 extends over 16 amino acids. The V gene's germline CDR1 is ENHRY and CDR2 SYGVKD.

The CDR3 loop is CASSPRGTGELFF. The CDR3 nucleotides are TGTGCCAGCAGTCCCCGGGGCACCGGGGAGCTGTTTTTT. This chain connects TRBV27 to TRBJ2-2; a weak D match, TRBD2 (5 bases). V lost 5 bases and J 4 bases, leaving 8 bases between the germline ends. The CDR3 has 13 amino acids. Germline V gene sequence: CDR1 MNHEY, CDR2 SMNVEV (reference sequence).

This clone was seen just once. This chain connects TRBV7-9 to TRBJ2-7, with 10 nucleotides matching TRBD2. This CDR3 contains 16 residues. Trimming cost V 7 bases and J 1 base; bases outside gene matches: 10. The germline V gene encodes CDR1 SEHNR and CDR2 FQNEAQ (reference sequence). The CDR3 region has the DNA TGTGCCAGCACCCCCCTCGGAGCGGGAGGGTCCTACGAGCAGTACTTC. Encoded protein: CASTPLGAGGSYEQYF.

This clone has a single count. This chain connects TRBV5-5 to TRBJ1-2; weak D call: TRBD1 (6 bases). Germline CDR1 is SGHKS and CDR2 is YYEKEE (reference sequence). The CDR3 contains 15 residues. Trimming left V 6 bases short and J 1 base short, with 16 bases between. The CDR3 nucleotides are TGTGCCAGCATCTTTGCGGGGGGCTATAACTATGGCTACACCTTC. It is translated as CASIFAGGYNYGYTF.

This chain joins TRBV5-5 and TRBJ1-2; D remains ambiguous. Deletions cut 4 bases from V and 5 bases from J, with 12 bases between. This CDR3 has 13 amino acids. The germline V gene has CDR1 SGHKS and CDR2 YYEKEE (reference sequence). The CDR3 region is CASSLDLLYGYTF. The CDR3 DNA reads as TGTGCCAGCAGCCTAGATCTCCTTTATGGCTACACCTTC.

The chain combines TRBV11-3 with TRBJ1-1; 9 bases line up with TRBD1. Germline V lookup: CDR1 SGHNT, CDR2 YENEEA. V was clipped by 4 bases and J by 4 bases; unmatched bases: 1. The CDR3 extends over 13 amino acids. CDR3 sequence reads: CASSWTGVTEAFF. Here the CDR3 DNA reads TGTGCCAGCAGCTGGACAGGGGTCACTGAAGCTTTCTTT.

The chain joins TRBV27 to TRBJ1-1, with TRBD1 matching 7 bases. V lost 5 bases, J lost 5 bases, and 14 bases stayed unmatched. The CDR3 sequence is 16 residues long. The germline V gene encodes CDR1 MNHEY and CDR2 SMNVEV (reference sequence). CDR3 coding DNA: TGTGCCAGCAGTCCCAGGACAGGATTAGGGGTGACTGAAGCTTTCTTT. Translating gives CASSPRTGLGVTEAFF.

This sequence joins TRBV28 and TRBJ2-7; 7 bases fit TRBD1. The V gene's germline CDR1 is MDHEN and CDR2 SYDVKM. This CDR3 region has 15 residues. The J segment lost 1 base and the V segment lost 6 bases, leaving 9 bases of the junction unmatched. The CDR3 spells CASRVTGDGSYEQYF. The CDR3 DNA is TGTGCCAGCAGGGTAACAGGGGATGGTTCCTACGAGCAGTACTTC. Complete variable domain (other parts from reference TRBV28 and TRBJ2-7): DVKVTQSSRYLVKRTGEKVFLECVQDMDHENMFWYRQDPGLGLRLIYFSYDVKMKEKGDIPEGYSVSREKKERFSLILESASTNQTSMYLCASRVTGDGSYEQYFGPGTRLTVT.

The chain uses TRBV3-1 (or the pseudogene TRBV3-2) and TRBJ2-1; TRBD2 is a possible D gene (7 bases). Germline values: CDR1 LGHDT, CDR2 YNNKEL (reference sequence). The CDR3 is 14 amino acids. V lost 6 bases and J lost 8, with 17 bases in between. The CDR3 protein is CASRLGGAEDEQFF. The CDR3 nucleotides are TGTGCCAGCAGACTGGGGGGGGCTGAGGATGAGCAGTTCTTC.

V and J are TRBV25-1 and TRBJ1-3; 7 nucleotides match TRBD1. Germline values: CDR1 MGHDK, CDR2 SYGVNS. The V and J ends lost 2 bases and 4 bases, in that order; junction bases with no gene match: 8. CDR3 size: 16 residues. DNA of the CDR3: TGTGCCAGCAGTGAACGACTGACAGGGAACGGAAACACCATATATTTT. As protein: CASSERLTGNGNTIYF. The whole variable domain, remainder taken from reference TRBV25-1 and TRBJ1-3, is EADIYQTPRYLVIGTGKKITLECSQTMGHDKMYWYQQDPGMELHLIHYSYGVNSTEKGDLSSESTVSRIRTEHFPLTLESARPSHTSQYLCASSERLTGNGNTIYFGEGSWLTVV.

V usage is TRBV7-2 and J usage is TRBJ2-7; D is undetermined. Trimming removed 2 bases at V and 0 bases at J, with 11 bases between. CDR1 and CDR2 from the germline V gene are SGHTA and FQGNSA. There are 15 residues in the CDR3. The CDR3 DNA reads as TGTGCCAGCAGCTTATTTTTGAAGAGCTCCTACGAGCAGTACTTC. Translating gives CASSLFLKSSYEQYF.

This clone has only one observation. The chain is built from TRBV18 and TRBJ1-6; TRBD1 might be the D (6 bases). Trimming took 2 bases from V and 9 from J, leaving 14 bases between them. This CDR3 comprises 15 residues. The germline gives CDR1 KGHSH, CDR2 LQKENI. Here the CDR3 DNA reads TGTGCCAGCTCACCAACAAACGACAGGCGTTCACCCCTCCACTTT. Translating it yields CASSPTNDRRSPLHF.

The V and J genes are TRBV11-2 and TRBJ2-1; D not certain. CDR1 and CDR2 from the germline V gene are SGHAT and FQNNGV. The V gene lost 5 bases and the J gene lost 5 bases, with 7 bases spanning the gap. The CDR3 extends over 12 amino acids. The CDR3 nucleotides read TGTGCCAGCAGCCCCGCGGACAATGAGCAGTTCTTC. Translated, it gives CASSPADNEQFF.

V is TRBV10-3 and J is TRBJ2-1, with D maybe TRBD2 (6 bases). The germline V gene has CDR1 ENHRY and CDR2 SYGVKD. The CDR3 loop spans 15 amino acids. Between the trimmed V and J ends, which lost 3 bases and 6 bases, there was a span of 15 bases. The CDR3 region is CAISEFGGMGNEQFF. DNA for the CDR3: TGTGCCATCAGTGAATTTGGAGGGATGGGCAATGAGCAGTTCTTC.

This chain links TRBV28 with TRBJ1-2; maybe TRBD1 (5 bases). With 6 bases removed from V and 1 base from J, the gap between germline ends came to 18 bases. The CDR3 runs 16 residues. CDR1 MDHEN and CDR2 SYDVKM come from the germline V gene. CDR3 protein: CASSLGGGMLNYGYTF. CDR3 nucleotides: TGTGCCAGCAGCCTTGGGGGAGGGATGCTTAACTATGGCTACACCTTC.

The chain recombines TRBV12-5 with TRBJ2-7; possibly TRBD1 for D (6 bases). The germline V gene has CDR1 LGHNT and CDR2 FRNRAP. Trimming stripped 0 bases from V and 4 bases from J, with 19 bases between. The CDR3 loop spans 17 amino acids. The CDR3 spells CASGLVNPNRVRYEQYF. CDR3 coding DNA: TGTGCTAGTGGTTTGGTAAACCCAAACAGGGTCAGGTACGAGCAGTACTTC.

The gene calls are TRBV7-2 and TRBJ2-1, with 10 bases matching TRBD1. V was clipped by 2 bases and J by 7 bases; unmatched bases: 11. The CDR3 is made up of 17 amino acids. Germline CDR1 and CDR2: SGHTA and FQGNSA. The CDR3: CASSLSFWDRGLNEQFF. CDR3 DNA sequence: TGTGCCAGCAGCTTAAGCTTTTGGGACAGGGGATTGAATGAGCAGTTCTTC.

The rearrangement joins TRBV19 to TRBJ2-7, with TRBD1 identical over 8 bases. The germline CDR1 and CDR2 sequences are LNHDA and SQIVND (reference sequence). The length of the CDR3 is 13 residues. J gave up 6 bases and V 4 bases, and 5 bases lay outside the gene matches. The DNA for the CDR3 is TGTGCCAGTAGTAAGGGACAGGTTGGCGAGCAGTACTTC. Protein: CASSKGQVGEQYF.

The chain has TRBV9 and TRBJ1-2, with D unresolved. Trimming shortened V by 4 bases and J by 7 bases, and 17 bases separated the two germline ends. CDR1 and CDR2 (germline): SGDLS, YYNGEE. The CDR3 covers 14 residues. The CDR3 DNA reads TGTGCCAGCAGCCTGGGAGGGTATAGAAGTGGCTACACCTTC. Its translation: CASSLGGYRSGYTF.

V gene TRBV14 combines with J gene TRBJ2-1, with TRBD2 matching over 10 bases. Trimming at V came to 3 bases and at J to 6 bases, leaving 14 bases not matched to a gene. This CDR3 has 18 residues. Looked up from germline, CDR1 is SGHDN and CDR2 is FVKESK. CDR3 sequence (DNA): TGTGCCAGCAGCCAGGGCCAGTTAGCGGGAGGAGCGCGCAATGAGCAGTTCTTC. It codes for CASSQGQLAGGARNEQFF.